This entry concerns a single T cell receptor beta chain. The antigen remains unidentified. The sample belongs to a study of OX40 agonist ivuxolimab in advanced cancers. Study in general: Patients receiving dose escalation had hepatocellular carcinoma, melanoma, renal cell or head and neck cancer. Study results and limitations: Partial responders at 0.1-3.0 mg/kg had among the lowest clonal expansion. Clones of CD4+ and CD8+ blood T cells grew by week 6 at doses of 0.1 to 3.0 mg/kg. Among some nonresponders, normalized T-cell clonal expansion was also low.

Generated by immunoSEQ multiplex PCR, the TCRdb table keeps only in-frame clones and is missing some. There are about 31,000 clones in the sample; approximately 91% occur only once, and more than 30% lies in the top ten. Germline V CDR1 and CDR2: MNHEY, SMNVEV (reference sequence). V lost 3 bases and J lost 5, with 8 bases in between. The CDR3 totals 12 residues. This sample comprised CD4+ or CD8+ T cells sorted from blood, obtained in a trial of the OX40 agonist ivuxolimab. The TCR was taken from an adult with an advanced solid tumor such as melanoma, head and neck, liver or kidney cancer. This chain joins TRBV27 and TRBJ2-7; D might be TRBD1 (5 bases). CDR3 in DNA: TGTGCCAGCAGTTTGAAGGGGAACGAGCAGTACTTC. This translates into CASSLKGNEQYF.